This TCR beta chain was identified in a study of T cell changes during pregnancy in multiple sclerosis. This CDR3 has 12 residues. Per the germline V gene, CDR1 is MDHEN and CDR2 is SYDVKM. Trimming left V 6 bases short and J 3 bases short, with 8 bases between. Profiling relied on immunoSEQ multiplex PCR, and the TCRdb table lists in-frame clones only, not all of them. This sample has 30,000 to 35,000 clones, with about 91% found just once. Sequencing was performed on CD8+ T cells from peripheral blood mononuclear cells, taken in the second trimester of pregnancy. This receptor was obtained from a female donor with multiple sclerosis, enrolled in a pregnancy study. The chain joins TRBV28 to TRBJ1-2; D is uncertain. The CDR3 DNA is TGTGCCAGCAGCCCAACTGACTATGGCTACACCTTC. This gives the protein CASSPTDYGYTF.